Presented here are 15 T cell receptor beta chains from one specimen sequenced in a study of Graves' ophthalmopathy and Graves' hyperthyroidism. TCR beta CDR3 amplification used RNA transcripts. RT-PCR with HTBI primers came first, then second-round multiplex PCR. TCRdb ran MiXCR on the multiplex PCR reads and lists one entry per CDR3 protein. The sample carries 500,000 to 800,000 distinct CDR3 sequences, about 40% recorded once. Source material: peripheral blood. These receptors all come from an adult man with Graves' ophthalmopathy.

The V call is TRBV20-1, the J call TRBJ1-5; a possible D gene is TRBD1 (5 bases). Trimming cost V 6 bases and J 0 bases, with 18 bases left between them. Germline V gene data show CDR1 as DFQATT and CDR2 as SNEGSKA (reference sequence). The CDR3 spans 16 residues. The DNA for the CDR3 is TGCAGTGCCAGACTAGCGGGACTGAGTAGCAATCAGCCCCAGCATTTT. Amino acids: CSARLAGLSSNQPQHF.

This clonotype was seen only once. The CDR3 protein is CATSDPRGAGTDTQHF. DNA for the CDR3: TGTGCCACCAGTGATCCGCGGGGGGCTGGCACAGATACGCAGCATTTT. The V gene is TRBV24-1, the J gene TRBJ1-5; D possibly corresponds to TRBD1 (6 bases). Trimming took off 3 bases at V and 13 bases at J, with 24 bases between the two ends. The CDR3 totals 16 residues. The germline gives CDR1 KGHDR, CDR2 SFDVKD.

This rearrangement joins TRBV2 to TRBJ1-2, with D unresolved. From germline, CDR1 is SNHLY and CDR2 FYNNEI. Trimming took 8 bases from V and 4 from J, leaving 14 bases between them. CDR3 length: 13 residues. This chain's CDR3 is CASHPDGIYGYTF. CDR3 coding DNA: TGTGCCAGCCATCCCGACGGGATCTATGGCTACACCTTC.

With regard to this clonotype: A read error may be the cause here, since a much bigger clone is one base away. The CDR3 DNA reads TGTGCCAGCAGCGCAGGCGGGGCAGCGCAAGAGACCCAGTACTTC. It encodes CASSAGGAAQETQYF. The rearrangement links TRBV7-2 to TRBJ2-5; maybe TRBD2 (6 bases). Germline CDR1 is SGHTA and CDR2 is FQGNSA. The CDR3 is 15 residues long. V was clipped by 5 bases and J by 2 bases, with 15 bases between them.

The chain recombines TRBV29-1 with TRBJ1-4, with D uncertain. The V end was cut by 4 bases, the J end by 8 bases, with 17 bases between. Germline V gene sequence: CDR1 SQVTM, CDR2 ANQGSEA. The CDR3 runs to 14 residues. The CDR3: CSVAMGPGVEKLFF. Here the CDR3 DNA reads TGCAGCGTTGCAATGGGTCCTGGGGTCGAAAAACTGTTTTTT.

This clonotype was detected ten times or more. This sequence joins TRBV24-1 and TRBJ2-5; 8 bases align to TRBD2. The CDR3 contains 14 residues. The V gene end was trimmed by 4 bases and the J gene end by 5 bases; junction bases not matched to a gene: 5. The V gene's germline CDR1 is KGHDR and CDR2 SFDVKD. CDR3 sequence (DNA): TGTGCCACCAGTGAGTCAGCGGGAGCGGAGACCCAGTACTTC. Its protein is CATSESAGAETQYF.

The chain uses TRBV5-1 and TRBJ2-5; no reliable D call. The CDR3 spans 14 residues. V was cut by 0 bases and J by 5 bases, with 11 bases left in between. In germline, CDR1 is SGHRS, CDR2 YFSETQ. This CDR3 reads CASSLGSRRETQYF. The CDR3 DNA follows: TGCGCCAGCAGCTTGGGCTCTAGAAGGGAGACCCAGTACTTC.

The gene calls are TRBV20-1 and TRBJ1-5; TRBD1 aligns across 9 bases. The germline gives CDR1 DFQATT, CDR2 SNEGSKA (reference sequence). This CDR3 has 15 residues. J was trimmed by 9 bases and V by 5 bases; bases with no gene match: 14. The DNA of the CDR3 is TGCAGTGCTCGGGCCTGGACAGGGGTGGGTCGGCCCCAGCATTTT. This translates into CSARAWTGVGRPQHF.

The chain combines TRBV7-8 with TRBJ1-3, with a possible D match to TRBD1 (6 bases). Germline CDR1 is SGHVS and CDR2 is FQNEAQ. The CDR3 is 16 residues long. V was clipped by 0 bases and J by 0 bases, with 9 bases between them. The CDR3 nucleotides read TGTGCCAGCAGCTTAGCGGGGACAAACTCTGGAAACACCATATATTTT. This translates into CASSLAGTNSGNTIYF.

The rearrangement links TRBV10-3 to TRBJ2-5; D possibly uses TRBD1 or TRBD2 (5 bases each). The CDR3 sequence is 13 residues long. Germline V gene sequence: CDR1 ENHRY, CDR2 SYGVKD. The V gene lost 6 bases and the J gene lost 1 base, with 9 bases spanning the gap. As DNA, the CDR3 is TGTGCCATCAGCTCAGGGAGCCAAGAGACCCAGTACTTC. It translates to CAISSGSQETQYF.

Ten or more counts support this clonotype. The rearrangement joins TRBV9 to TRBJ1-1; no clear D. Looked up from germline, CDR1 is SGDLS and CDR2 is YYNGEE. V gave up 0 bases and J gave up 0 bases, with 9 bases separating them. The CDR3 has 15 residues. The CDR3 sequence is CASSVGGYLNTEAFF. In DNA, the CDR3 is TGTGCCAGCAGCGTAGGGGGATACCTGAACACTGAAGCTTTCTTT. The full variable domain, rest sourced from reference TRBV9 and TRBJ1-1, is DSGVTQTPKHLITATGQRVTLRCSPRSGDLSVYWYQQSLDQGLQFLIQYYNGEERAKGNILERFSAQQFPDLHSELNLSSLELGDSALYFCASSVGGYLNTEAFFGQGTRLTVV.

This chain connects TRBV6-5 to TRBJ1-3; 7 nucleotides align to TRBD1. The germline V gene has CDR1 MNHEY and CDR2 SVGAGI. The junction had 5 bases not matched to a gene; V was cut back by 6 bases and J by 9 bases. CDR3 length: 12 amino acids. In nucleotides, the CDR3 is TGTGCCAGCAGCCAGGGGGGGGGCACCATATATTTT. This gives the protein CASSQGGGTIYF.

In this sample, this clonotype turned up a few times. The genes are TRBV3-1 and TRBJ1-2; unclear D gene. Trimming took 0 bases from V and 5 from J, leaving 13 bases between them. The CDR3 has 15 amino acids. Germline V gene data show CDR1 as LGHDT and CDR2 as YNNKEL (reference sequence). This CDR3 reads CASSQDSAGFYGYTF. As DNA, the CDR3 is TGTGCCAGCAGCCAAGATTCCGCGGGGTTTTATGGCTACACCTTC.

Worth noting for this clonotype: The conserved final phenylalanine or tryptophan is absent from the CDR3, which likely points to a read error. V is TRBV20-1 and J is TRBJ2-5, with D possibly called TRBD1 or TRBD2 (5 bases each). The CDR3 has 14 amino acids. CDR1 is DFQATT and CDR2 is SNEGSKA in the germline V gene (reference sequence). With 6 bases removed from V and 4 bases from J, the gap between germline ends came to 18 bases. The CDR3 is CSAPGQDTLETQYC. The CDR3 DNA sequence: TGCAGTGCCCCGGGGCAGGATACCCTAGAGACCCAGTACTGC.

This clonotype was counted ten times or more. A junction end diverges from the germline sequence, so it may reflect a read error. The V call is TRBV10-3, the J call TRBJ1-2; weak D call: TRBD1 (5 bases). Germline-derived CDR1 and CDR2 are ENHRY and SYGVKD. This CDR3 is 13 amino acids long. The CDR3 region is CASSDGQGYGYTF. The CDR3 nucleotides are TGTGCCAGCAGTGACGGACAAGGCTATGGCTACACCTTC.